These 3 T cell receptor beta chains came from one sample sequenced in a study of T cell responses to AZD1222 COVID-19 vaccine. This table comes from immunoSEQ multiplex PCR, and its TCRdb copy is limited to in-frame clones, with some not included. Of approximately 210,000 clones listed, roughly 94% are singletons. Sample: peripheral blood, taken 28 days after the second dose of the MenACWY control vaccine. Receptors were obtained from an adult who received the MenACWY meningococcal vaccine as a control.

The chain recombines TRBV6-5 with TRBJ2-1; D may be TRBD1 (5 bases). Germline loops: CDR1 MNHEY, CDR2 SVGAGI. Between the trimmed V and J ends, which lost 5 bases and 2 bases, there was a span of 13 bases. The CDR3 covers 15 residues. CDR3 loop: CASSTLTAAYNEQFF. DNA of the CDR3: TGTGCCAGCAGTACTCTGACAGCAGCCTACAATGAGCAGTTCTTC.

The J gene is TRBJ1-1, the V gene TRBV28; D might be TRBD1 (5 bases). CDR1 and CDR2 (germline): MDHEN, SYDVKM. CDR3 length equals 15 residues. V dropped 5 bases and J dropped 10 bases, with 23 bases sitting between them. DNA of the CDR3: TGTGCCAGCAGTCCCAACGGGGGGGGGAATCCTCGAGCTTTCTTT. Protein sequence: CASSPNGGGNPRAFF.

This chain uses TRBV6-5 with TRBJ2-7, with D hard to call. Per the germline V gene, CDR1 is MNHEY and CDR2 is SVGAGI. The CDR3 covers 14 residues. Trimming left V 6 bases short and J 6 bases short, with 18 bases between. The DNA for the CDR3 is TGTGCCAGCAGCGTCGGGCCTCTCCAAGGCGAGCAGTACTTC. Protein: CASSVGPLQGEQYF.